The T cell receptor (beta chain) under discussion was sequenced for a study of CD8 T cells in ankylosing spondylitis. Regarding the study as a whole: There was a TCR beta motif, made of eight highly homologous variants, that appeared characteristic of ankylosing spondylitis blood.

Germline assignment: CDR1 LGHNA and CDR2 YSLEER. The CDR3 spans 15 residues. V was clipped by 0 bases and J by 7 bases, with 14 bases between them. On this clonotype itself: Its antigen is currently unknown.

TCRdb independently ran MiXCR on the 5' RACE reads; one entry per CDR3 protein. The sample records 200,000 to 250,000 distinct CDR3 sequences, about 7.3% being singletons. This TCR was sampled from a male donor with ankylosing spondylitis. This chain uses TRBV4-3 with TRBJ2-3; perhaps TRBD2 as D (6 bases). Source material: blood, either unsorted or a sorted T cell fraction (not recorded which). This CDR3 reads CASSQDGPSDHTQYF. In nucleotides, the CDR3 is TGCGCCAGCAGCCAAGATGGGCCTAGCGACCATACGCAGTATTTT.